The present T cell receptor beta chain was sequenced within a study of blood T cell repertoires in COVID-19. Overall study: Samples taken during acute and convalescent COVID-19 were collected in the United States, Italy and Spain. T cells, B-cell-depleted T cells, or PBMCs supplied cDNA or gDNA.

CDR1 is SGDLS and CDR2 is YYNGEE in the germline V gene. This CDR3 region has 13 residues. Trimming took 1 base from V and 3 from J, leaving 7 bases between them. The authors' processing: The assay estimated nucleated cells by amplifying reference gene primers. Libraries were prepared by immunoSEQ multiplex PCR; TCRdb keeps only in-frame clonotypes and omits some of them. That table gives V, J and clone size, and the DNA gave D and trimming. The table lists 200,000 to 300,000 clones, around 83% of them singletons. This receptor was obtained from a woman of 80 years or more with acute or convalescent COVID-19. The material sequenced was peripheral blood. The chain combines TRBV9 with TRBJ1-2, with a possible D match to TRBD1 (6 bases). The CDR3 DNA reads TGTGCCAGCAGCGTACAGGGGTACTATGGCTACACCTTC. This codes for CASSVQGYYGYTF.